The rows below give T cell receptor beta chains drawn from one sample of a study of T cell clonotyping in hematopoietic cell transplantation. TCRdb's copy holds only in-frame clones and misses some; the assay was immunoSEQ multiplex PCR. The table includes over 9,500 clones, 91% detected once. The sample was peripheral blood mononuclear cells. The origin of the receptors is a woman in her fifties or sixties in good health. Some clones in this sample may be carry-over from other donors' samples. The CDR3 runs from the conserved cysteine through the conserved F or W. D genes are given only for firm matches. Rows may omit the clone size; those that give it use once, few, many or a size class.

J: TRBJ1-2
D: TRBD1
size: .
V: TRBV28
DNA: TGTGCCAGCAGTTCGACAGGGGAGGACTATGGCTACACCTTC
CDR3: CASSSTGEDYGYTF

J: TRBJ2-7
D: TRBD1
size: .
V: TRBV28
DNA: TGTGCCAGCAGTCCCCCGGTTAGGGGGCTTGGGCAGTACTTC
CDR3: CASSPPVRGLGQYF

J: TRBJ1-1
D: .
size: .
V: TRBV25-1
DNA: TGTGCCAGCAGTGGGTTTGGGTTCGCTCCGGCTTTCTTT
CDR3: CASSGFGFAPAFF

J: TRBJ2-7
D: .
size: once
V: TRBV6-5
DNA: TGTGCCAGCAGTTACAAGAGAAACTACGAGCAGTACTTC
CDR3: CASSYKRNYEQYF

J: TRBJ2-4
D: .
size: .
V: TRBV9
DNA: TGTGCCAGCAGCGATACAAACATTCAGTACTTC
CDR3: CASSDTNIQYF

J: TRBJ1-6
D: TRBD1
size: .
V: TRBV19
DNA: TGTGCCAGTAGTCTTACAGGGGGCGCCTATAATTCACCCCTCCACTTT
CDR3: CASSLTGGAYNSPLHF

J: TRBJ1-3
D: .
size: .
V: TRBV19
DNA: TGTGCCAGTAGTACGATTGGAAACACCATATATTTT
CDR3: CASSTIGNTIYF

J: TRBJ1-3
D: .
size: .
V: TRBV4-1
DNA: TGCGCCAGCAGCCAGGGTACTGCCGGGTTACGCTCTGGAAACACCATATATTTT
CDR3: CASSQGTAGLRSGNTIYF

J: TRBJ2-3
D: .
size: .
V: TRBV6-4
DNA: TGTGCCAGCAGTGCTAGCGCTGGATCTAGCACAGATACGCAGTATTTT
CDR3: CASSASAGSSTDTQYF

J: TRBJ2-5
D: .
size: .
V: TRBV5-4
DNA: TGTGCCAGCAGCTTCGAGAGAAAATGGAGCCAAGAGACCCAGTACTTC
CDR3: CASSFERKWSQETQYF

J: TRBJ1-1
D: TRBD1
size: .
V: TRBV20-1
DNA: TGCGGCGGGACAGCGAACACTGAAGCTTTCTTT
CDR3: CGGTANTEAFF

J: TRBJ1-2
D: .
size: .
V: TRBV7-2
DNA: TGTGCCAGCAGCTTAGCTCCAGGGAACAGTTATGGCTACACCTTC
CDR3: CASSLAPGNSYGYTF

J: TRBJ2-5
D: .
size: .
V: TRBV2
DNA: TGTGCCAGCAACCAAGAGACCCAGTACTTC
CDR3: CASNQETQYF

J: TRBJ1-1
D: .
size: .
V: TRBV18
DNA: TGTGCCAGCTCACCCCAACGGAACACTGAAGCTTTCTTT
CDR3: CASSPQRNTEAFF

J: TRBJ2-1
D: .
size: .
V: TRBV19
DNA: TGTGCCAGTAAGGATGGCTACAATGAGCAGTTCTTC
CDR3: CASKDGYNEQFF

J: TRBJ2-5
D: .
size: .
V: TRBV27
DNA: TGTGCCAGCAGTTTTTACCCACAAGAGACCCAGTACTTC
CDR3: CASSFYPQETQYF

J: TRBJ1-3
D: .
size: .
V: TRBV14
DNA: TGTGCCAGCAGCGGACAGTTCATCAGTGGAAACACCATATATTTT
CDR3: CASSGQFISGNTIYF

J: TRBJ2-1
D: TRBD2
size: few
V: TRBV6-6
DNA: TGTGCCAGCAGTTACTTGGTAGCGGGGGGGCTTGAGCAGTTCTTC
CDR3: CASSYLVAGGLEQFF

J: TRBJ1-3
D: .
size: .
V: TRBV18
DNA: TGTGCCAGCTCACCAGTTGGCGATATCTCTGGAAACACCATATATTTT
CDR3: CASSPVGDISGNTIYF

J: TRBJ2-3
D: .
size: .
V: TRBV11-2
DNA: TGTGCCAGCAGCTTAGTAGACGGATACACAGATACGCAGTATTTT
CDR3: CASSLVDGYTDTQYF

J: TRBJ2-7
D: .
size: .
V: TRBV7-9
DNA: TGTGCCAGCAGCTTAGCGTTGCCAGGTTCCTACGAGCAGTACTTC
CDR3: CASSLALPGSYEQYF

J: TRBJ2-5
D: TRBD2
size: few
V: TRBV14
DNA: TGTGCCAGCAGCCAAGACGTCGGCGGGGGGCCCCAAGAGACCCAGTACTTC
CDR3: CASSQDVGGGPQETQYF

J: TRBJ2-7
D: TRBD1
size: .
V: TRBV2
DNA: TGTGCCAGCGGTGTTACCGGGACAGGGGCTGAGCAGTACTTC
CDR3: CASGVTGTGAEQYF

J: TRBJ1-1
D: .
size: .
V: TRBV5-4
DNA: TGTGCCACCTACGATCGGGACACTGAAGCTTTCTTT
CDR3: CATYDRDTEAFF

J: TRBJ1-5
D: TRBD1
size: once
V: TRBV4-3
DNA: TGCGCCAGCAGCCAAGAGGACAGGGGCAATCAGCCCCAGCATTTT
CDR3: CASSQEDRGNQPQHF

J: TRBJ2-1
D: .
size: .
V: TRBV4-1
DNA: TGCGCCAGCAGCCCGATTGGCAATGAGCAGTTCTTC
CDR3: CASSPIGNEQFF

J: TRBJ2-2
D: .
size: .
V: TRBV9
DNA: TGTGCCAGCAGCGTAGGGGTCGGGGGTTTAGCCGGGGAGCTGTTTTTT
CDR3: CASSVGVGGLAGELFF

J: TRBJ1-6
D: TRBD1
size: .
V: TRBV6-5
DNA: TGTGCCAGCAGTTACTCGTCTACAGGGGATTCACCCCTCCACTTT
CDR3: CASSYSSTGDSPLHF

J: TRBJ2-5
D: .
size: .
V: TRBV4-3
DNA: TGCGCCAGCAGCCAAGATGGCCGAGCATTGCAAGAGACCCAGTACTTC
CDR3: CASSQDGRALQETQYF